The 3 T cell receptor beta chains reported below all come from one sample, sequenced in a study of blood T cell repertoires in COVID-19. The protocol was immunoSEQ multiplex PCR, while the TCRdb copy is restricted to in-frame clones and leaves out a portion. The sample lists about 260,000 clones; 86% were seen once. The sequenced sample was peripheral blood. These receptors all stem from a man aged 35 to 55 who had recovered from COVID-19.

This rearrangement joins TRBV6-1 to TRBJ1-1; a weak D match, TRBD1 (6 bases). Germline lookup yields CDR1 MNHNS and CDR2 SASEGT. Trimming took off 4 bases at V and 2 bases at J, with 20 bases between the two ends. The CDR3 is 17 amino acids. DNA of the CDR3: TGTGCCAGCAGTGTCTCCTCAACAGGGCGGTCCAACACTGAAGCTTTCTTT. This gives the protein CASSVSSTGRSNTEAFF.

V gene TRBV7-2 combines with J gene TRBJ2-2, with 8 bases matching TRBD1. This CDR3 is built from 14 residues. The V gene end was trimmed by 8 bases and the J gene end by 7 bases; junction bases not matched to a gene: 9. Germline V lookup: CDR1 SGHTA, CDR2 FQGNSA. Here the CDR3 reads CASFPGGRFGELFF. The CDR3 DNA follows: TGTGCCAGCTTCCCAGGGGGCCGTTTCGGGGAGCTGTTTTTT.

The rearrangement uses TRBV6-6 and TRBJ1-4; TRBD1 aligns across 7 bases. Per the germline V gene, CDR1 is MNHNY and CDR2 is SVGAGI (reference sequence). V shed 6 bases and J 5 bases; nucleotides not matched to a gene: 3. This CDR3 has 13 amino acids. CDR3 amino acids: CASSDRVNEKLFF. The CDR3 DNA reads as TGTGCCAGCAGCGACAGGGTGAATGAAAAACTGTTTTTT.